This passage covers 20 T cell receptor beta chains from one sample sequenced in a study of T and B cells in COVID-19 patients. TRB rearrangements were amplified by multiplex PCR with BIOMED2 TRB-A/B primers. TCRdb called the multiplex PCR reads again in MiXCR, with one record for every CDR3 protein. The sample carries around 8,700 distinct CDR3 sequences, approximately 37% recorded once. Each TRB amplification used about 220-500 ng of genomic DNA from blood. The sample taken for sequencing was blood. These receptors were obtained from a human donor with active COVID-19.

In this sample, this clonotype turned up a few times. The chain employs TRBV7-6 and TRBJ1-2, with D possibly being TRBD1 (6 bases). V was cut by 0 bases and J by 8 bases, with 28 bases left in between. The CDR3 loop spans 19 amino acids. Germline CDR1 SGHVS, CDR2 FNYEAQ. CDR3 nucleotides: TGTGCCAGCAGCTTAGCGCGGGGGGGGGCAGGGGAAGGATCGGGCGGCTACACCTTC. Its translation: CASSLARGGAGEGSGGYTF.

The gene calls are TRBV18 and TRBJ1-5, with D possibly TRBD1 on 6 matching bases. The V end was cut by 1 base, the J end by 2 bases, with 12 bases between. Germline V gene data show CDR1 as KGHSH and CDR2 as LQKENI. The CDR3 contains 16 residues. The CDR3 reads CASSPQGGFGNQPQHF. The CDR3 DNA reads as TGTGCCAGCTCACCACAGGGGGGGTTTGGCAATCAGCCCCAGCATTTT.

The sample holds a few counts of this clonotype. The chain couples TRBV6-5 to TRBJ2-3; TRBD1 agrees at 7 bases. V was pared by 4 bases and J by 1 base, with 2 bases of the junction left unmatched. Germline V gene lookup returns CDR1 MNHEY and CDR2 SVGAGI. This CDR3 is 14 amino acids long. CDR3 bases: TGTGCCAGCAGTTCTAGGGGGCGCACAGATACGCAGTATTTT. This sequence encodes CASSSRGRTDTQYF.

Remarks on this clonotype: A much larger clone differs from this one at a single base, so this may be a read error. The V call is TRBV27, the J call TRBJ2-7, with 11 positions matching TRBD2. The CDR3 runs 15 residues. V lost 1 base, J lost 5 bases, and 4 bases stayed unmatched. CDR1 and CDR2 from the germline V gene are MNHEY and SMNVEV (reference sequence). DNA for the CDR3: TGTGCCAGCAGTTTATTGTTAGCGGGAGGGAACGAGCAGTACTTC. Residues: CASSLLLAGGNEQYF.

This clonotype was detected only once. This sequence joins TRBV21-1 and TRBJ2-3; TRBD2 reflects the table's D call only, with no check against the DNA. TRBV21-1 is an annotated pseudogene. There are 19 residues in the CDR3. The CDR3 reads CASSPTSPPGLGFTDTQYF. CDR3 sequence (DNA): TGTGCCAGCAGTCCTACTTCACCTCCGGGACTAGGCTTCACAGATACGCAGTATTTT.

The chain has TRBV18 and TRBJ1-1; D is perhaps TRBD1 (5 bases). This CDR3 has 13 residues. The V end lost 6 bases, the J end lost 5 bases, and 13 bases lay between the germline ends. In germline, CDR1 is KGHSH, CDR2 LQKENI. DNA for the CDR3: TGTGCCAGCTCCTCGGGGCCTCGGACTGAAGCTTTCTTT. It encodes CASSSGPRTEAFF. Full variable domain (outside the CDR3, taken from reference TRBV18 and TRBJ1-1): NAGVMQNPRHLVRRRGQEARLRCSPMKGHSHVYWYRQLPEEGLKFMVYLQKENIIDESGMPKERFSAEFPKEGPSILRIQQVVRGDSAAYFCASSSGPRTEAFFGQGTRLTVV.

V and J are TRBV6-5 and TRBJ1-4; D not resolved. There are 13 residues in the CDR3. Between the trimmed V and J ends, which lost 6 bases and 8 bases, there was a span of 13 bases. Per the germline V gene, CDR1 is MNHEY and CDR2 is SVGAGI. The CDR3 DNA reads TGTGCCAGCAGCCCCGCGGGCAGGGAAAAACTGTTTTTT. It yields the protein CASSPAGREKLFF.

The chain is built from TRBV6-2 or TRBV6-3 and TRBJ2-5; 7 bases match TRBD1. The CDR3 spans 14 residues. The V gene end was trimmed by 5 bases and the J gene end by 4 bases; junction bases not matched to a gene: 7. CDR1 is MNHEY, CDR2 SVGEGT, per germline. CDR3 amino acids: CASSVTGLLETQYF. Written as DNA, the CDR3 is TGTGCCAGCAGTGTGACAGGGCTTCTAGAGACCCAGTACTTC.

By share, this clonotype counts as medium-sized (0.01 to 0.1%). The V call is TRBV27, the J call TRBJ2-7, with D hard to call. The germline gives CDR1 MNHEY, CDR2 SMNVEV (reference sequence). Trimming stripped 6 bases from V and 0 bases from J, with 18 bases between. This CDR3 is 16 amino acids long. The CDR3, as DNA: TGTGCCAGCAGCCCTTGGTGGACCGGTAGCTCCTACGAGCAGTACTTC. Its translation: CASSPWWTGSSYEQYF.

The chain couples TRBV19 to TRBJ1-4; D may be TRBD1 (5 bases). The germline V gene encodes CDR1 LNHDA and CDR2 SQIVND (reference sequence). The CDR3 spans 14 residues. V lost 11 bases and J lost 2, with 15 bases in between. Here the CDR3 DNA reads TGTGCCTCTGCCGGGGGAGGGACTAATGAAAAACTGTTTTTT. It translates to CASAGGGTNEKLFF.

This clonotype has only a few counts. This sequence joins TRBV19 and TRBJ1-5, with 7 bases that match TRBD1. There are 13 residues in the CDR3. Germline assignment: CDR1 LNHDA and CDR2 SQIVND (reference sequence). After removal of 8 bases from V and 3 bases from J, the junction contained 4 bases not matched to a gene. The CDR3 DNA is TGTGCCAGTTCGGGACAGTACAATCAGCCCCAGCATTTT. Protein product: CASSGQYNQPQHF. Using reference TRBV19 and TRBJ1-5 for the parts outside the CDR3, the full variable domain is DGGITQSPKYLFRKEGQNVTLSCEQNLNHDAMYWYRQDPGQGLRLIYYSQIVNDFQKGDIAEGYSVSREKKESFPLTVTSAQKNPTAFYLCASSGQYNQPQHFGDGTRLSIL.

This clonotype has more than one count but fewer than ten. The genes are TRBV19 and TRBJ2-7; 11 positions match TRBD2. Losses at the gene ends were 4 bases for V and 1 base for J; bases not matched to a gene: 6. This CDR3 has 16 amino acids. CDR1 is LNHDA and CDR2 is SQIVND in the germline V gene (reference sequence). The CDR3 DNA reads TGTGCCAGTAGTAAAGCCGGGACTAGCGGTTCCTACGAGCAGTACTTC. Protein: CASSKAGTSGSYEQYF. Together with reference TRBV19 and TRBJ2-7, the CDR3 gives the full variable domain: DGGITQSPKYLFRKEGQNVTLSCEQNLNHDAMYWYRQDPGQGLRLIYYSQIVNDFQKGDIAEGYSVSREKKESFPLTVTSAQKNPTAFYLCASSKAGTSGSYEQYFGPGTRLTVT.

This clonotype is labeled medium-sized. CDR3 loop: CASSPLTGGVSPLHF. DNA of the CDR3: TGTGCCAGTAGTCCCCTGACAGGGGGTGTCTCACCCCTCCACTTT. The chain couples TRBV19 to TRBJ1-6; 9 nucleotides agree with TRBD1. This CDR3 is built from 15 residues. Germline values: CDR1 LNHDA, CDR2 SQIVND (reference sequence). V trimming: 5 bases; J trimming: 10 bases; junction bases outside the gene matches: 9.

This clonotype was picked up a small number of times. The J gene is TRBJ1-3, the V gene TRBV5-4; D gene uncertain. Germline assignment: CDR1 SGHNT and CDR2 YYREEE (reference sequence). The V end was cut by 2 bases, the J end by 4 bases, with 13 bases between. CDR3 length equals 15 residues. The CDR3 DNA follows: TGTGCCAGCAGCTTCCCTCCGTGGGAGGGAAACACCATATATTTT. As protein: CASSFPPWEGNTIYF.

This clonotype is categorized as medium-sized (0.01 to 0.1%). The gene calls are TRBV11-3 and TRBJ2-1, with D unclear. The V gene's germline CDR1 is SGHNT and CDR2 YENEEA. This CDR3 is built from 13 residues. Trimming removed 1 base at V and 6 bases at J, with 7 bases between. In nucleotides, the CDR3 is TGTGCCAGCAGCTTAGGCGCGATCAATGAGCAGTTCTTC. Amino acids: CASSLGAINEQFF.

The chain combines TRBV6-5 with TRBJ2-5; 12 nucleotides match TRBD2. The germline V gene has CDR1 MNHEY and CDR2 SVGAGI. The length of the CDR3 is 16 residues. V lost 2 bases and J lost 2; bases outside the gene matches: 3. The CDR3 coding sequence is TGTGCCAGCAGTTACAGGACTAGCGGGGAACAAGAGACCCAGTACTTC. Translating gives CASSYRTSGEQETQYF.

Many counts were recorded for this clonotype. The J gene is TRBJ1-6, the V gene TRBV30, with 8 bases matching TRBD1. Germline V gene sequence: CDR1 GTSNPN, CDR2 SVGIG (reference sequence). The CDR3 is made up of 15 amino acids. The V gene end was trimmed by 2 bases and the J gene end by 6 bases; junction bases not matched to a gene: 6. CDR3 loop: CAWSPGQGPNSPLHF. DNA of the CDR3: TGTGCCTGGAGTCCAGGACAGGGACCTAATTCACCCCTCCACTTT.

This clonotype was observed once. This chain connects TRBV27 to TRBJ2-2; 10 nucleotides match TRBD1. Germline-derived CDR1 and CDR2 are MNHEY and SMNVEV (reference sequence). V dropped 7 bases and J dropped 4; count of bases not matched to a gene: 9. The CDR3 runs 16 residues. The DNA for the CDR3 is TGTGCCAGCACCGGGACAGGGGTTCGCGTCACCGGGGAGCTGTTTTTT. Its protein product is CASTGTGVRVTGELFF.

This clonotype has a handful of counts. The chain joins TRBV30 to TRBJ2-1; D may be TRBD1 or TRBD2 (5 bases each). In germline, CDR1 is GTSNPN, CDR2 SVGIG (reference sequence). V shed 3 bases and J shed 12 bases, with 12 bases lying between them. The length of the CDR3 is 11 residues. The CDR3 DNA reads TGTGCCTGGAGAGGGAATGGGGGGCAGTTCTTC. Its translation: CAWRGNGGQFF.

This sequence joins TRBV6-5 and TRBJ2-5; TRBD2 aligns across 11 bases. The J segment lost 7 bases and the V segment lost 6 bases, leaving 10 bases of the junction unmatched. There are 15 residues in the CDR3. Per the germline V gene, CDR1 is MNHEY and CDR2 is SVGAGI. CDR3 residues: CASSSGLAEAWTQYF. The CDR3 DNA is TGTGCCAGCAGCTCGGGACTAGCGGAGGCTTGGACCCAGTACTTC.